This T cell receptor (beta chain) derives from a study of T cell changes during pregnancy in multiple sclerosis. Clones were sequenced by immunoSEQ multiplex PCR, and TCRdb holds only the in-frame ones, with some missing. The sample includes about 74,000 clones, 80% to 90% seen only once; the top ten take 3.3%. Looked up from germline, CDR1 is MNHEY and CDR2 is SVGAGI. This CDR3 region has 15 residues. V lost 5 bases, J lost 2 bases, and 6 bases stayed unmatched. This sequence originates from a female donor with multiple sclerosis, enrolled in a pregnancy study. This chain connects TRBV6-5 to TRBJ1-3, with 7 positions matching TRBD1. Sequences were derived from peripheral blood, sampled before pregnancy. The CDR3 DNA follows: TGTGCCAGCAGTCCTCAGGGGGACGCTGGAAACACCATATATTTT. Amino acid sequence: CASSPQGDAGNTIYF.